The following is a TCR beta chain sequence with its context. Its antigen remains unidentified. Method: immunoSEQ multiplex PCR; TCRdb's copy keeps in-frame clones and lacks some. The sample consists of around 41,000 clones, around 80% of them appearing once. All the patients suffered relapse after autologous stem cell transplantation, and brentuximab vedotin exposure differed. These data belong to a study of PD-1 blockade in classical Hodgkin lymphoma. The study, taken as a whole, reports: Those achieving complete response showed baseline diversity like newly diagnosed patients.

Germline CDR1 reads MNHNS; CDR2 reads SASEGT. Trimming pared 6 bases from V and 6 bases from J, leaving 14 bases between. This CDR3 contains 13 residues. The V call is TRBV6-1, the J call TRBJ1-1; D is perhaps TRBD1 (5 bases). The material was peripheral blood mononuclear cells (PBMCs), obtained at baseline. This receptor was taken from a human donor with classical Hodgkin lymphoma. This CDR3 reads CASRSSREAEAFF. The CDR3 DNA reads as TGTGCCAGCAGGTCGAGCAGGGAGGCTGAAGCTTTCTTT.